This T cell receptor (beta chain) was captured in a study of cytomegalovirus exposure and HLA in healthy donors. The donors (healthy individuals) were bone marrow donors. Use of 60 Vbeta and 13 Jbeta primers characterized the PCR. In the original analysis: Per a later analysis, the number of unique TCR beta chains was 75 million to 90 million, of which 10 million to 11 million were shared. The table came from immunoSEQ multiplex PCR; TCRdb's copy has only in-frame clones and leaves some out. D and trimming come from the DNA, and the V and J calls and clone size come from that table. The table records 120,000 or so clones, 77% of them present only once. This clone has a handful of counts. The CDR3 is 14 residues long. The V and J ends lost 4 bases and 4 bases respectively, with 12 bases between them. Germline CDR1 and CDR2: SGHRS and YFSETQ.

Sequences were obtained from PBMCs. The clonotype originates from a man aged 18 to 30 in good health and CMV-seropositive. V gene TRBV5-1 combines with J gene TRBJ2-1; TRBD2 is a possible D gene (5 bases). The CDR3 DNA follows: TGCGCCAGCAGCAGAGCGGCGGATTACAATGAGCAGTTCTTC. This translates into CASSRAADYNEQFF.